This T cell receptor beta chain is drawn from a study of T-cell memory formation after mild COVID-19. TCRdb reprocessed the 5' RACE reads via MiXCR and lists one record per CDR3 protein. The sample includes around 50,000 distinct CDR3 sequences, around 12% of them seen just once. This clonotype has ten or more counts. Its antigen is not identified. Overall study findings and caveats: Contracting CD4+ clones were located mainly in CM and EM, and CD8+ clones in EMRA.

The length of the CDR3 is 14 residues. The junction had 5 bases not matched to a gene; V was cut back by 6 bases and J by 5 bases. V is TRBV12-3 or TRBV12-4 and J is TRBJ2-5; 11 bases line up with TRBD2. Sequencing input: PBMCs or a T cell subset sorted from them (not recorded which). This clonotype originated in a man between 18 and 29 years old who had mild COVID-19 (a few samples of this study predate the infection). Cell type and time point are not known. The CDR3 spells CASRNSGGAETQYF. CDR3 sequence (DNA): TGTGCCAGCAGAAATAGCGGGGGGGCGGAGACCCAGTACTTC.